These 4 T cell receptor beta chains came from one sample sequenced in a study of cytomegalovirus exposure and HLA in healthy donors. It was with 60 Vbeta and 13 Jbeta primers that the PCR ran. The table came from immunoSEQ multiplex PCR; TCRdb's copy has only in-frame clones and leaves some out. The repertoire consists of roughly 97,000 clones, with 75% to 80% occurring once and the leading ten covering 5.8%. Sequenced sample: PBMCs. These receptors came from a man aged 55 to 70 in good health and CMV-seropositive.

The chain recombines TRBV2 with TRBJ1-6; 9 bases fit TRBD1. The V segment lost 6 bases and the J segment 10 bases; nucleotides outside the gene matches: 13. The CDR3 has 16 residues. Germline V gives CDR1 SNHLY, CDR2 FYNNEI. The CDR3 bases are TGTGCCAGCAGGGTTCGGCGGGGACAGGGCTCCTCACCCCTCCACTTT. This codes for CASRVRRGQGSSPLHF.

The chain links TRBV18 to TRBJ2-7, with D possibly matching TRBD1 (5 bases). The V end was cut by 0 bases, the J end by 3 bases, with 9 bases between. Germline CDR1 KGHSH, CDR2 LQKENI. The CDR3 extends over 14 amino acids. The DNA for the CDR3 is TGTGCCAGCTCACCACCGTCAGGGATCTACGAGCAGTACTTC. It is translated as CASSPPSGIYEQYF. Together with reference TRBV18 and TRBJ2-7, the CDR3 gives the full variable domain: NAGVMQNPRHLVRRRGQEARLRCSPMKGHSHVYWYRQLPEEGLKFMVYLQKENIIDESGMPKERFSAEFPKEGPSILRIQQVVRGDSAAYFCASSPPSGIYEQYFGPGTRLTVT.

V gene TRBV5-1 combines with J gene TRBJ2-2; D is ambiguous. The CDR3 is 13 amino acids. The V and J ends lost 4 bases and 5 bases respectively, with 9 bases between them. CDR1 and CDR2 (germline): SGHRS, YFSETQ. This CDR3 is CASSPTETGELFF. The CDR3 DNA is TGCGCCAGCAGCCCCACCGAGACCGGGGAGCTGTTTTTT.

The chain combines TRBV9 with TRBJ2-5; D perhaps matches TRBD1 (6 bases). Near its end, the DNA agrees better with TRBJ2-7, so the J call may be wrong. The germline V gene encodes CDR1 SGDLS and CDR2 YYNGEE. The length of the CDR3 is 16 residues. The DNA of the CDR3 is TGTGCCAGCAGCGTAGGGGGGACACTCATCGAGTACGAGCAGTACTTC. This encodes CASSVGGTLIEYEQYF.